The rows below give T cell receptor beta chains drawn from one sample of a study of PD-1 blockade in classical Hodgkin lymphoma. Assay: immunoSEQ multiplex PCR; the TCRdb copy retains only in-frame clones and omits some. The sample carries some 22,000 clones, over 65% recorded once. The specimen comprised peripheral blood mononuclear cells (PBMCs), sampled before the fourth cycle of nivolumab. These receptors were taken from a human donor with classical Hodgkin lymphoma. CDR3s leave out the opening cysteine and the closing phenylalanine or tryptophan. The D gene is left open where the match is weak.

d_gene	v_gene	j_gene	CDR3aa
TRBD1	TRBV6-5	TRBJ2-7	ATSGTGLYEQY
.	TRBV5-1	TRBJ2-2	ASSPRTLLSGELF
.	TRBV10-3	TRBJ2-7	AISEGQAYEQY
.	TRBV7-9	TRBJ1-1	ASSLQSDEAF
TRBD2	TRBV28	TRBJ2-3	ASSRGSGGGGDTQY
.	TRBV11-1	TRBJ2-7	ASSPGPYYEQY
.	TRBV6-1	TRBJ2-7	ASSLGVTYEQY
.	TRBV2	TRBJ2-2	ASSPRVTGELF
.	TRBV5-6	TRBJ2-1	ASSPGRYNEQF
TRBD1	TRBV11-2	TRBJ2-7	ASSIDRGPTYEQY
TRBD1	TRBV7-6	TRBJ2-7	ASSSGQGFPYEQY
.	TRBV18	TRBJ2-7	ASSPLSGQSSYEQY
TRBD1	TRBV6-5	TRBJ2-1	ASSYPGTGGSEQF
TRBD2	TRBV7-8	TRBJ2-2	ASSLYGRQREVGGELF
.	TRBV18	TRBJ2-1	ASSPFQENNEQF
TRBD2	TRBV6-5	TRBJ2-3	ASSLASGRRDTQY
TRBD1	TRBV5-3	TRBJ2-3	ARTALPPGTGALSGAFDTQY
.	TRBV6-5	TRBJ2-7	ASREGQRPYEQY
TRBD1	TRBV4-1	TRBJ2-7	ASSHEQGTYEQY
TRBD2	TRBV9	TRBJ2-1	ASSVEGLAGNEQF
.	TRBV6-5	TRBJ2-7	ASSYGLSYEQY
.	TRBV19	TRBJ1-1	ATSWESYTEAF
.	TRBV7-9	TRBJ1-2	ASNLDSTYGYT
.	TRBV18	TRBJ2-7	ASSPSQGSYEQY
TRBD1	TRBV5-1	TRBJ2-7	ASSLATGSYEQY
.	TRBV30	TRBJ2-6	AWSVSSGANVLT
.	TRBV27	TRBJ2-2	ASSPPGIHTGELF
TRBD2	TRBV4-1	TRBJ2-5	ASSQPATSGRSETQY
.	TRBV18	TRBJ2-7	ASSPLARGSEQY
TRBD1	TRBV5-5	TRBJ1-4	ASSPTGTVGEKLF
.	TRBV29-1	TRBJ1-1	SVEDTNEAF
.	TRBV11-2	TRBJ1-4	ASSLGFSNEKLF
.	TRBV7-9	TRBJ2-3	ASSSYRVTGSTDTQY
.	TRBV10-3	TRBJ1-5	AISEIGNQPQH
.	TRBV29-1	TRBJ2-7	SARAGGYEQY
.	TRBV30	TRBJ1-1	AWSVSPGMNTEAF
TRBD1	TRBV30	TRBJ2-7	AWDRGRVSGRAYEQY